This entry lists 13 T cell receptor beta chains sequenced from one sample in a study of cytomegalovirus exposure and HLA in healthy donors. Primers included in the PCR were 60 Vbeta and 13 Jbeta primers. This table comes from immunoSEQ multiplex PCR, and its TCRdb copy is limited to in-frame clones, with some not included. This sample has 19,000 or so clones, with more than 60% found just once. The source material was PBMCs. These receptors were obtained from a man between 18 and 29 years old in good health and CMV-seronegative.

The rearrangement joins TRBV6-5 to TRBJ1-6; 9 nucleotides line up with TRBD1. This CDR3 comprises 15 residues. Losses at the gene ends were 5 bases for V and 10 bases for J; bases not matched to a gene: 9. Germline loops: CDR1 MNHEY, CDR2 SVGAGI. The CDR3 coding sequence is TGTGCCAGCAGTGCCCCGGGACAGGGAAAATCACCCCTCCACTTT. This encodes CASSAPGQGKSPLHF.

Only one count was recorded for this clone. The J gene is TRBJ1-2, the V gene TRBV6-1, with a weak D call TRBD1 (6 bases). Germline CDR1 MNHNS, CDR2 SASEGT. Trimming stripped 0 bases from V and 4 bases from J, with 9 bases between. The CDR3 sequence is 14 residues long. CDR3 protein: CASSEADSFYGYTF. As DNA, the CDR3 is TGTGCCAGCAGTGAAGCGGACAGCTTCTATGGCTACACCTTC.

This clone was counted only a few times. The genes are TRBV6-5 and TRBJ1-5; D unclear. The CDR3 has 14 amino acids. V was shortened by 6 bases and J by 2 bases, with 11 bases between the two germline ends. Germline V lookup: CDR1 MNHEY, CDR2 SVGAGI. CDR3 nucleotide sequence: TGTGCCAGCAGGCCAATAGTCGGCAATCAGCCCCAGCATTTT. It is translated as CASRPIVGNQPQHF.

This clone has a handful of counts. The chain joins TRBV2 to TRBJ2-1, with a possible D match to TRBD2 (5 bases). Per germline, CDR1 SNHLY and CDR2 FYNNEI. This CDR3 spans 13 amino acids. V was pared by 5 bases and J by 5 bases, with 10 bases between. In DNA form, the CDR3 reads TGTGCCAGCAGTTGGGCGGGTAACAATGAGCAGTTCTTC. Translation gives CASSWAGNNEQFF.

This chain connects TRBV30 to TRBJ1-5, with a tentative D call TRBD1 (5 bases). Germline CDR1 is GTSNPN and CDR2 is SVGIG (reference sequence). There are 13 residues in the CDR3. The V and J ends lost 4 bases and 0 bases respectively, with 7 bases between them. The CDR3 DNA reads TGTGCCTGGAACCAGGGTAGCAATCAGCCCCAGCATTTT. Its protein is CAWNQGSNQPQHF.

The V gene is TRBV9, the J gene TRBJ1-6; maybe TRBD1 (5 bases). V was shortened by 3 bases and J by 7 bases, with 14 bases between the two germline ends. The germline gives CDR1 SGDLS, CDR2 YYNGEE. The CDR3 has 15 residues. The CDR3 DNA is TGTGCCAGCAGCGGGGGGACTTTGGAGAATTCACCCCTCCACTTT. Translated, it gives CASSGGTLENSPLHF.

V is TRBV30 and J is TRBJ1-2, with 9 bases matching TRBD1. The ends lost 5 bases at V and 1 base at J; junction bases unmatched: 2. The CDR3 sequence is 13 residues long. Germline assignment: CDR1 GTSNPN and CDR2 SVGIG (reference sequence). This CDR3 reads CAWGTGLNYGYTF. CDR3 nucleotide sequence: TGTGCCTGGGGGACAGGGCTTAACTATGGCTACACCTTC.

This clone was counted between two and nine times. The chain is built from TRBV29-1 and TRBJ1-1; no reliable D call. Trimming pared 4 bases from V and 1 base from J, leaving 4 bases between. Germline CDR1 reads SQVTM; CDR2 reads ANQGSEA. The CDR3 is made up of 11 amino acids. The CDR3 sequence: CSVVSNTEAFF. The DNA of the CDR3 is TGCAGCGTTGTCTCGAACACTGAAGCTTTCTTT.

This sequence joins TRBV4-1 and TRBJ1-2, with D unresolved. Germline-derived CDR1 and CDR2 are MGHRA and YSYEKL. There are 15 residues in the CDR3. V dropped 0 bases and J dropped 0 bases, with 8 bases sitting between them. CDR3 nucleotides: TGCGCCAGCAGCCAAGAATACAGAGCTAACTATGGCTACACCTTC. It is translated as CASSQEYRANYGYTF.

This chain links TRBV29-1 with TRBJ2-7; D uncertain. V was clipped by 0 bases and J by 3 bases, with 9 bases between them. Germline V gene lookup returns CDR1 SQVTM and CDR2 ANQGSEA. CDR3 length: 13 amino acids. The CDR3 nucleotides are TGCAGCGTTGAAGATGAACAGAACTACGAGCAGTACTTC. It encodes CSVEDEQNYEQYF.

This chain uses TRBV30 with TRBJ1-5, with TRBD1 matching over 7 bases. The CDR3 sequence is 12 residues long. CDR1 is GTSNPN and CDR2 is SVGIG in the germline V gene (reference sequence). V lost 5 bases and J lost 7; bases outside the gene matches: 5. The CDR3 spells CAWDRANQPQHF. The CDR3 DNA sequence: TGTGCCTGGGACAGGGCAAACCAGCCCCAGCATTTT.

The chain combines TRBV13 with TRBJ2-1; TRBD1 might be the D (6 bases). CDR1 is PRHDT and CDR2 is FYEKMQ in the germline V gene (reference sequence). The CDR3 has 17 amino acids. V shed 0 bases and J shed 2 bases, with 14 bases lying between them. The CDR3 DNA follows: TGTGCCAGCAGCTTAGGATTAGGGGGAGTGGCCTACAATGAGCAGTTCTTC. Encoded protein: CASSLGLGGVAYNEQFF.

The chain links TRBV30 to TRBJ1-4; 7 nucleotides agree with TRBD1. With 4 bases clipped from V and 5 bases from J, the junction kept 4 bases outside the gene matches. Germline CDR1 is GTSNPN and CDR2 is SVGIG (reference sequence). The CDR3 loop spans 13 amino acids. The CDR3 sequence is CAWTGQRNEKLFF. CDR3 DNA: TGTGCCTGGACGGGACAGCGGAATGAAAAACTGTTTTTT.